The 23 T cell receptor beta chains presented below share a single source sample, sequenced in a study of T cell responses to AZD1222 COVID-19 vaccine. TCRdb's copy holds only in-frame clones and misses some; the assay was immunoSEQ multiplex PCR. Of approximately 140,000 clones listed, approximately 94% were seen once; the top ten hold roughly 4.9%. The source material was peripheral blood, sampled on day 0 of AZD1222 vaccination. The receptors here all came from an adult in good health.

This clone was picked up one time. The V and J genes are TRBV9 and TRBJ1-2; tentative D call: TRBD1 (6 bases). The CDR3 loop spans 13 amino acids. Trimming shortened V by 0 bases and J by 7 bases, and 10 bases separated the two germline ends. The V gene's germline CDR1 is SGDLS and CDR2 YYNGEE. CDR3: CASSVEGVGGYTF. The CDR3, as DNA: TGTGCCAGCAGCGTAGAGGGGGTTGGTGGCTACACCTTC.

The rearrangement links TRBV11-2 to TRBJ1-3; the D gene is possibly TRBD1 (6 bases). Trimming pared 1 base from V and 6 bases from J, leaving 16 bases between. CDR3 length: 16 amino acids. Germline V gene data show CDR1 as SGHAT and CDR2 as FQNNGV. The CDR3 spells CASSLGRDMRVNTIYF. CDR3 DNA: TGTGCCAGCAGCTTAGGGCGGGACATGCGGGTAAACACCATATATTTT.

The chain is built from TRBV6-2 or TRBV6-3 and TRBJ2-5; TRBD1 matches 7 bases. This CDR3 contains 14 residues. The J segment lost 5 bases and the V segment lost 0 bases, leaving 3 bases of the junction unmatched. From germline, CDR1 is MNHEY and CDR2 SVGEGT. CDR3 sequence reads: CASSYSTGLETQYF. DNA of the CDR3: TGTGCCAGCAGTTACTCGACAGGGCTGGAGACCCAGTACTTC.

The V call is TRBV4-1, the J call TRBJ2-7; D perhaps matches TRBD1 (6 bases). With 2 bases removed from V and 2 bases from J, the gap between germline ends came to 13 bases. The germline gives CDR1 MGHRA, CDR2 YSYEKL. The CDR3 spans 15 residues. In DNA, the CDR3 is TGCGCCAGCAGCCAATTACAGGGTGAACCCTACGAGCAGTACTTC. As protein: CASSQLQGEPYEQYF.

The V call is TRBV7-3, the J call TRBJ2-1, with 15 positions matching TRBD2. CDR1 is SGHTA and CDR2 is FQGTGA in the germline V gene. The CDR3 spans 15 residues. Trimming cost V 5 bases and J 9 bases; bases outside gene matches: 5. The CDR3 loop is CASSRGLAGGGEQFF. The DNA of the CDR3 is TGTGCCAGCAGCCGAGGACTAGCGGGAGGGGGTGAGCAGTTCTTC.

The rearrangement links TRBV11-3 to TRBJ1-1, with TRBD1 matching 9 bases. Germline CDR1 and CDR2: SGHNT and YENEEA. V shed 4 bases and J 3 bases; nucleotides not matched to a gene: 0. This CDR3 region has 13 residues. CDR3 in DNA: TGTGCCAGCAGCTGGGACAGGGACACTGAAGCTTTCTTT. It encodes CASSWDRDTEAFF.

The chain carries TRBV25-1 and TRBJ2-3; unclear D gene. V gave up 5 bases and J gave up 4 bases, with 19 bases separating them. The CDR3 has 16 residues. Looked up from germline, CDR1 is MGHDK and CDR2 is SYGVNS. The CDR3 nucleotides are TGTGCCAGCAGTCACACTCAGAATTATCCGTCAGATACGCAGTATTTT. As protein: CASSHTQNYPSDTQYF.

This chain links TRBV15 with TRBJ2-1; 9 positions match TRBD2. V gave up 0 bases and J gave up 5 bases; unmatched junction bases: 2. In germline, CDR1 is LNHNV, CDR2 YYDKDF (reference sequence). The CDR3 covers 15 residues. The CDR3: CATSRDSGSDNEQFF. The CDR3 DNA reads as TGTGCCACCAGCAGAGATAGCGGGAGCGACAATGAGCAGTTCTTC.

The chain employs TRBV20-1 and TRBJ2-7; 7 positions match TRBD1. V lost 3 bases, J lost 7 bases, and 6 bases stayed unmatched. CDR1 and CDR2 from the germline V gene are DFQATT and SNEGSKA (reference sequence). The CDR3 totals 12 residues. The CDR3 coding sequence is TGCAGTGCTAGTGAGGGGGCAAGGGAGCAGTACTTC. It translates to CSASEGAREQYF.

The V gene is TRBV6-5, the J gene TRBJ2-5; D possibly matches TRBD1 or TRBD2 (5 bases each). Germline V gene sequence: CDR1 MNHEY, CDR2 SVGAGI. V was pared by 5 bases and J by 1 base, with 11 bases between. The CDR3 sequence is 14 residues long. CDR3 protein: CASSHTRGQETQYF. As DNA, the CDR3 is TGTGCCAGCAGTCATACTAGGGGCCAAGAGACCCAGTACTTC.

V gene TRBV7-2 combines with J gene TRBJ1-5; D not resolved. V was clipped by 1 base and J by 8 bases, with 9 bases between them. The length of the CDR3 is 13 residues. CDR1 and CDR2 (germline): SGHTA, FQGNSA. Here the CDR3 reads CASSLGPLEPQHF. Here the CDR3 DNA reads TGTGCCAGCAGCTTAGGACCGTTGGAGCCCCAGCATTTT. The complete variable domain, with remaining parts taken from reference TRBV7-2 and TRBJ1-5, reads GAGVSQSPSNKVTEKGKDVELRCDPISGHTALYWYRQSLGQGLEFLIYFQGNSAPDKSGLPSDRFSAERTGGSVSTLTIQRTQQEDSAVYLCASSLGPLEPQHFGDGTRLSIL.

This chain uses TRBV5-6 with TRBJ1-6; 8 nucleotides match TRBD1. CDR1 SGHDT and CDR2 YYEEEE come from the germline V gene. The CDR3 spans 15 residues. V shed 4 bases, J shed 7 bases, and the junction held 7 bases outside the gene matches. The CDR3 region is CASSGRTGPNSPLHF. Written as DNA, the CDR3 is TGTGCCAGCAGCGGAAGGACAGGGCCCAATTCACCCCTCCACTTT.

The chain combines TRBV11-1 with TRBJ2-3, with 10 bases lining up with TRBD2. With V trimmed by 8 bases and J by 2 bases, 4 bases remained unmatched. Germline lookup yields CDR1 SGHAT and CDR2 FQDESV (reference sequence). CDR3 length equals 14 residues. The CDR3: CASLGTSATDTQYF. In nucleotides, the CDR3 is TGTGCCAGCTTGGGGACTAGCGCCACAGATACGCAGTATTTT.

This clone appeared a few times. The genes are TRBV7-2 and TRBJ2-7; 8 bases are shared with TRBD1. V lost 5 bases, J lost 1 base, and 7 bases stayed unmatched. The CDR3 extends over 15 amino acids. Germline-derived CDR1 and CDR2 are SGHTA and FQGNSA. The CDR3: CASSLRQGTSYEQYF. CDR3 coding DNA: TGTGCCAGCAGCCTACGACAGGGGACGTCCTACGAGCAGTACTTC.

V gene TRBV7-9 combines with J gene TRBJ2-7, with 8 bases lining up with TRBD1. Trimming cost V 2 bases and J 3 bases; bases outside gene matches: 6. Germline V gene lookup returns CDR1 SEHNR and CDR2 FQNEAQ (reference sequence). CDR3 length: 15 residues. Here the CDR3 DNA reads TGTGCCAGCAGCTTATTTTTTGGACAGGGCTACGAGCAGTACTTC. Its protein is CASSLFFGQGYEQYF.

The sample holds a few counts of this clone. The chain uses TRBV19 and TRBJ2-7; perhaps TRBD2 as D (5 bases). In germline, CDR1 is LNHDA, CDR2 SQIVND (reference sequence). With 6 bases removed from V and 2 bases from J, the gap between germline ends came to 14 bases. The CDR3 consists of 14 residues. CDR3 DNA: TGTGCCAGTAGCAACCGAGGGCAGACCTACGAGCAGTACTTC. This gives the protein CASSNRGQTYEQYF. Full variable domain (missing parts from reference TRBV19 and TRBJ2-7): DGGITQSPKYLFRKEGQNVTLSCEQNLNHDAMYWYRQDPGQGLRLIYYSQIVNDFQKGDIAEGYSVSREKKESFPLTVTSAQKNPTAFYLCASSNRGQTYEQYFGPGTRLTVT.

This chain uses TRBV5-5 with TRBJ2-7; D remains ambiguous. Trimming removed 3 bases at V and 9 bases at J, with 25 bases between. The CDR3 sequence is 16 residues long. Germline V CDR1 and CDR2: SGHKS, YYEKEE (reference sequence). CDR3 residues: CASSSNPSPASYMQYF. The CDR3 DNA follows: TGTGCCAGCAGCTCAAATCCCAGTCCCGCCTCGTATATGCAGTACTTC.

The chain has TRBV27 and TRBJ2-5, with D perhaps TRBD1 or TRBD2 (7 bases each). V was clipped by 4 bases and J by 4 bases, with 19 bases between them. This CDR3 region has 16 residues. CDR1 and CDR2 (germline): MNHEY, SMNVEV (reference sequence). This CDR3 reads CASSSPVGGGTETQYF. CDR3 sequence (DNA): TGTGCCAGCAGTTCCCCTGTGGGAGGGGGCACAGAGACCCAGTACTTC.

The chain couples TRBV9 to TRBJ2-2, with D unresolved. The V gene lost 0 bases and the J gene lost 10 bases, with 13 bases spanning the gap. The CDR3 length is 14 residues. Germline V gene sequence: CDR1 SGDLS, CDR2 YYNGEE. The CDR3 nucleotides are TGTGCCAGCAGCGTAGCCGACGGATCCGAGGAGCTGTTTTTT. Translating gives CASSVADGSEELFF.

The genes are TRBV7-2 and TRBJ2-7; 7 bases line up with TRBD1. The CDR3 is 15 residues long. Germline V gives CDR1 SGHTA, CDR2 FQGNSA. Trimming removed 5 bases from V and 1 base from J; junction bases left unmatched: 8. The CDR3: CASSMDRLRSYEQYF. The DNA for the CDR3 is TGTGCCAGCAGCATGGACAGGCTTCGGTCCTACGAGCAGTACTTC.

For the CDR3, the DNA is TGTGCCAGCAGCCGGAGCGGGAGCCAAGGAGATACGCAGTATTTT. Translated, it gives CASSRSGSQGDTQYF. The chain uses TRBV9 and TRBJ2-3, with 8 bases lining up with TRBD2. V was pared by 4 bases and J by 5 bases, with 9 bases of the junction left unmatched. The V gene's germline CDR1 is SGDLS and CDR2 YYNGEE. This CDR3 comprises 15 residues.

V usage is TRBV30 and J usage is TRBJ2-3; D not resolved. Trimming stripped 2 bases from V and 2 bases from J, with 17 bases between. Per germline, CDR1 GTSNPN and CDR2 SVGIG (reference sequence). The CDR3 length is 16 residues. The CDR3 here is CAWSSALSIHTDTQYF. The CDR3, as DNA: TGTGCCTGGAGTTCCGCTTTGAGCATACACACAGATACGCAGTATTTT.

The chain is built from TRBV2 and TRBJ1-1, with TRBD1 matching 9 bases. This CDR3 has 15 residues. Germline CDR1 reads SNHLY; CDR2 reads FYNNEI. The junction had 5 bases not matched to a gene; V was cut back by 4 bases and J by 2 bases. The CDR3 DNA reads TGTGCCAGCAGTGTTATACAGGGGGCCAACACTGAAGCTTTCTTT. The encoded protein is CASSVIQGANTEAFF.